Below are 19 T cell receptor beta chains sequenced from a single sample in a study of blood T cell repertoires in COVID-19. Here immunoSEQ multiplex PCR was the method, and the copy in TCRdb shows in-frame clones only, minus some. The table includes 390,000 or so clones, 85% to 90% detected once. Material: PBMCs or T cells enriched from blood (not recorded which). These TCRs come from a man aged 18 to 30 who had recovered from COVID-19.

The chain uses TRBV2 and TRBJ1-4, with 10 positions matching TRBD1. V lost 5 bases, J lost 7 bases, and 7 bases stayed unmatched. This CDR3 is 15 amino acids long. Per the germline V gene, CDR1 is SNHLY and CDR2 is FYNNEI. CDR3 sequence: CASSSRDRGGEKLFF. In nucleotides, the CDR3 is TGTGCCAGCAGTAGCCGGGACAGGGGCGGTGAAAAACTGTTTTTT. The full variable domain, rest sourced from reference TRBV2 and TRBJ1-4, is EPEVTQTPSHQVTQMGQEVILRCVPISNHLYFYWYRQILGQKVEFLVSFYNNEISEKSEIFDDQFSVERPDGSNFTLKIRSTKLEDSAMYFCASSSRDRGGEKLFFGSGTQLSVL.

The chain joins TRBV7-2 to TRBJ2-1, with D possibly TRBD2 on 6 matching bases. The CDR3 sequence is 16 residues long. CDR1 and CDR2 from the germline V gene are SGHTA and FQGNSA. Between the trimmed V and J ends, which lost 4 bases and 0 bases, there was a span of 13 bases. The CDR3: CASSSWGSGSYNEQFF. The CDR3 DNA follows: TGTGCCAGCAGCTCTTGGGGTAGCGGCTCCTACAATGAGCAGTTCTTC.

About this clone: Other DNA variants within this sample encode the same CDR3. The V gene is TRBV18, the J gene TRBJ1-5; 7 nucleotides align to TRBD1. The V gene's germline CDR1 is KGHSH and CDR2 LQKENI. V gave up 3 bases and J gave up 3 bases; unmatched junction bases: 2. This CDR3 is 14 amino acids long. The CDR3 DNA follows: TGTGCCAGCTCACCTGGGACAGCCAATCAGCCCCAGCATTTT. Its protein product is CASSPGTANQPQHF.

The chain uses TRBV5-1 and TRBJ1-1; 7 nucleotides align to TRBD1. Germline V gene sequence: CDR1 SGHRS, CDR2 YFSETQ. V dropped 2 bases and J dropped 0; count of bases not matched to a gene: 7. The CDR3 contains 16 residues. CDR3 in amino acids: CASSLQGPHMNTEAFF. CDR3 coding DNA: TGCGCCAGCAGCTTACAGGGGCCCCACATGAACACTGAAGCTTTCTTT. Filled out from reference TRBV5-1 and TRBJ1-1, the complete variable domain reads KAGVTQTPRYLIKTRGQQVTLSCSPISGHRSVSWYQQTPGQGLQFLFEYFSETQRNKGNFPGRFSGRQFSNSRSEMNVSTLELGDSALYLCASSLQGPHMNTEAFFGQGTRLTVV.

This clone appeared once. The CDR3 reads CASSSGVSSSPLHF. The CDR3 DNA reads TGTGCCAGCAGCTCAGGGGTTAGCAGTTCACCCCTCCACTTT. The chain combines TRBV5-5 with TRBJ1-6; maybe TRBD1 (6 bases). The CDR3 is made up of 14 amino acids. Between the trimmed V and J ends, which lost 3 bases and 9 bases, there was a span of 13 bases. Germline V gives CDR1 SGHKS, CDR2 YYEKEE (reference sequence).

The V and J genes are TRBV10-3 and TRBJ2-7; weak D call: TRBD2 (9 bases). V lost 3 bases to trimming and J lost 3 bases, with 27 bases between them. This CDR3 is 19 amino acids long. Germline V gives CDR1 ENHRY, CDR2 SYGVKD. The CDR3 is CAISDPPGGYLAGLYEQYF. The CDR3 DNA reads TGTGCCATCAGTGACCCGCCAGGGGGCTATCTAGCGGGACTCTACGAGCAGTACTTC.

V gene TRBV28 combines with J gene TRBJ2-3; the match to TRBD1 covers 8 bases. Trimming removed 7 bases from V and 4 bases from J; junction bases left unmatched: 4. Germline-derived CDR1 and CDR2 are MDHEN and SYDVKM. There are 13 residues in the CDR3. This chain's CDR3 is CASIQGAADTQYF. CDR3 DNA sequence: TGTGCCAGCATTCAGGGGGCAGCAGATACGCAGTATTTT.

CDR3: CSVEDTATNEKLFF. CDR3 DNA: TGCAGCGTTGAGGACACCGCAACTAATGAAAAACTGTTTTTT. The V and J genes are TRBV29-1 and TRBJ1-4; tentatively, D is TRBD1 (5 bases). The germline gives CDR1 SQVTM, CDR2 ANQGSEA. The CDR3 loop spans 14 amino acids. Trimming cost V 3 bases and J 0 bases, with 8 bases left between them.

The rearrangement links TRBV30 to TRBJ1-1; 11 positions agree with TRBD1. The germline V gene encodes CDR1 GTSNPN and CDR2 SVGIG (reference sequence). This CDR3 has 16 residues. V trimming: 6 bases; J trimming: 3 bases; junction bases outside the gene matches: 12. The CDR3 region is CACHDPGTGGDTEAFF. The CDR3 DNA follows: TGTGCCTGTCATGACCCCGGGACAGGGGGTGACACTGAAGCTTTCTTT.

The rearrangement links TRBV6-5 to TRBJ1-2; 11 positions match TRBD1. The V gene's germline CDR1 is MNHEY and CDR2 SVGAGI. V shed 11 bases, J shed 0 bases, and the junction held 8 bases outside the gene matches. There are 15 residues in the CDR3. CDR3 DNA sequence: TGTGCCGCGCGGGACAGGGGGATACCTAACTATGGCTACACCTTC. Translated, it gives CAARDRGIPNYGYTF.

J is TRBJ1-4 and V is TRBV14; no clear D. The CDR3 is made up of 13 amino acids. The V and J ends lost 6 bases and 3 bases respectively, with 8 bases between them. Germline V gene sequence: CDR1 SGHDN, CDR2 FVKESK. CDR3 sequence (DNA): TGTGCCAGCAGTGCCGGGGCTAATGAAAAACTGTTTTTT. Translation gives CASSAGANEKLFF. Full variable domain (rest looked up from reference TRBV14 and TRBJ1-4): EAGVTQFPSHSVIEKGQTVTLRCDPISGHDNLYWYRRVMGKEIKFLLHFVKESKQDESGMPNNRFLAERTGGTYSTLKVQPAELEDSGVYFCASSAGANEKLFFGSGTQLSVL.

The V and J genes are TRBV6-5 and TRBJ1-5, with a tentative D call TRBD1 (6 bases). CDR3 length: 15 residues. Trimming took 5 bases from V and 0 from J, leaving 11 bases between them. Germline V gives CDR1 MNHEY, CDR2 SVGAGI. The CDR3 DNA reads as TGTGCCAGCAGTCCTATCAGGGGTAGCAATCAGCCCCAGCATTTT. Amino acids: CASSPIRGSNQPQHF.

The chain employs TRBV5-1 and TRBJ2-7, with TRBD2 as a possible D gene (6 bases). The CDR3 is 14 residues long. V was pared by 1 base and J by 4 bases, with 12 bases between. Per germline, CDR1 SGHRS and CDR2 YFSETQ. Written as DNA, the CDR3 is TGCGCCAGCAGCTTGATGGAGGGCGCATACGAGCAGTACTTC. Translating gives CASSLMEGAYEQYF.

Only a few counts were recorded for this clone. The gene calls are TRBV28 and TRBJ2-2; 11 bases are a match to TRBD1. Looked up from germline, CDR1 is MDHEN and CDR2 is SYDVKM. This CDR3 contains 17 residues. V was clipped by 6 bases and J by 6 bases; unmatched bases: 12. The CDR3 here is CASRSPQGTGGSGELFF. The DNA of the CDR3 is TGTGCCAGCAGATCTCCCCAAGGGACAGGGGGATCCGGGGAGCTGTTTTTT.

The chain links TRBV7-2 to TRBJ2-7; 8 nucleotides line up with TRBD1. The CDR3 spans 13 residues. The germline V gene encodes CDR1 SGHTA and CDR2 FQGNSA. After removal of 5 bases from V and 6 bases from J, the junction contained 6 bases not matched to a gene. The CDR3 coding sequence is TGTGCCAGCAGCCTAACAGGGGGAAGCGAGCAGTACTTC. Translating it yields CASSLTGGSEQYF.

CDR3 in DNA: TGTGCCAGCAGCCAAGATTGGGCGGGACTTAAAAGCACAGATACGCAGTATTTT. Translation gives CASSQDWAGLKSTDTQYF. This chain connects TRBV3-1 (or the pseudogene TRBV3-2) to TRBJ2-3; TRBD2 might be the D (6 bases). The CDR3 spans 18 residues. Trimming stripped 0 bases from V and 0 bases from J, with 16 bases between. Germline loops: CDR1 LGHDT, CDR2 YNNKEL (reference sequence).

The chain has TRBV30 and TRBJ1-1; possible D gene TRBD1, 6 bases. The CDR3 loop spans 16 amino acids. V shed 1 base and J shed 0 bases, with 15 bases lying between them. CDR1 is GTSNPN, CDR2 SVGIG, per germline (reference sequence). The CDR3 spells CAWSDQQGIMNTEAFF. The CDR3 nucleotides are TGTGCCTGGAGTGATCAACAGGGTATCATGAACACTGAAGCTTTCTTT.

CDR3 region: CASSQDQRGDQPQHF. The CDR3 coding sequence is TGCGCCAGCAGCCAAGATCAGCGGGGGGATCAGCCCCAGCATTTT. The chain combines TRBV4-1 with TRBJ1-5, with D possibly being TRBD1 (5 bases). The CDR3 is made up of 15 amino acids. Germline CDR1 MGHRA, CDR2 YSYEKL. Trimming took 0 bases from V and 5 from J, leaving 11 bases between them.

The J gene is TRBJ2-2, the V gene TRBV5-1; 14 positions match TRBD2. The CDR3 has 17 residues. Unmatched junction bases numbered 8, after V lost 6 bases and J lost 4 bases. CDR1 SGHRS and CDR2 YFSETQ come from the germline V gene. The CDR3 nucleotides are TGCGCCAGCACCCCGACTAGCGGGGGGGCAGGCACCGGGGAGCTGTTTTTT. Its translation is CASTPTSGGAGTGELFF.